The 22 T cell receptor beta chains presented below share a single source sample, sequenced in a study of metastatic and nonmetastatic thyroid tumors. TCRdb reprocessed the PCR reads via MiXCR. This table has 25,000 to 35,000 clones, around 32% appearing once. Ahead of thyroid surgery, no patient had received treatment of any kind. Input material: blood. The receptors stem from a female donor with papillary thyroid cancer or a benign thyroid nodule (not recorded which). Some clones in this sample may be carry-over from other donors' samples.

By sample fraction, this clone is medium-sized (0.01 to 0.1%). J is TRBJ2-7 and V is TRBV6-2 or TRBV6-3, with D unclear. Germline V gene sequence: CDR1 MNHEY, CDR2 SVGEGT. The CDR3 has 13 amino acids. V was cut by 6 bases and J by 0 bases, with 9 bases left in between. CDR3 nucleotide sequence: TGTGCCAGCAGGGGTTTTAGCTCCTACGAGCAGTACTTC. It is translated as CASRGFSSYEQYF.

Many counts were recorded for this clone. V usage is TRBV7-3 and J usage is TRBJ2-3; D is ambiguous. CDR3 length: 15 amino acids. Trimming stripped 1 base from V and 4 bases from J, with 12 bases between. Germline V gives CDR1 SGHTA, CDR2 FQGTGA. This CDR3 reads CASSLNPVSPDTQYF. In DNA form, the CDR3 reads TGTGCCAGCAGCTTAAACCCGGTTTCCCCAGATACGCAGTATTTT.

This clone has at least ten counts. The V call is TRBV27, the J call TRBJ1-6; D is possibly TRBD1 (6 bases). The germline V gene has CDR1 MNHEY and CDR2 SMNVEV (reference sequence). Trimming left V 6 bases short and J 7 bases short, with 22 bases between. The CDR3 covers 17 residues. The CDR3 nucleotides read TGTGCCAGCAGCCCCCTCCCCCCCGGACAGTGGAATTCACCCCTCCACTTT. It specifies CASSPLPPGQWNSPLHF.

This clone occurred a few times. The junction and the germline gene differ at one end; a read error may be behind it. The chain is built from TRBV6-2 or TRBV6-3 and TRBJ1-4; D perhaps matches TRBD1 (5 bases). Germline lookup yields CDR1 MNHEY and CDR2 SVGEGT. The CDR3 spans 15 residues. The CDR3 DNA reads TGTGCCGGCAGCTTCGCGCCGGAGGGGACTGAAAAACTGTTTTTT. Translation gives CAGSFAPEGTEKLFF.

This clone was counted at least ten times. Additional DNA sequences in this sample encode the identical CDR3. The chain couples TRBV7-9 to TRBJ1-1, with TRBD1 as a possible D gene (5 bases). V was cut by 5 bases and J by 5 bases, with 9 bases left in between. From germline, CDR1 is SEHNR and CDR2 FQNEAQ (reference sequence). The CDR3 covers 12 residues. CDR3 nucleotide sequence: TGTGCCAGCAGCAAGACAGTAACTGAAGCTTTCTTT. It translates to CASSKTVTEAFF. Variable domain in full (rest from reference TRBV7-9 and TRBJ1-1): DTGVSQNPRHKITKRGQNVTFRCDPISEHNRLYWYRQTLGQGPEFLTYFQNEAQLEKSRLLSDRFSAERPKGSFSTLEIQRTEQGDSAMYLCASSKTVTEAFFGQGTRLTVV.

J is TRBJ2-4 and V is TRBV19; possibly TRBD1 for D (7 bases). Germline V gene sequence: CDR1 LNHDA, CDR2 SQIVND (reference sequence). V dropped 5 bases and J dropped 6 bases, with 11 bases sitting between them. This CDR3 comprises 13 residues. The CDR3, as DNA: TGTGCCAGTAGTTACAGGGGAGGAAACATTCAGTACTTC. It is translated as CASSYRGGNIQYF.

This clone was seen ten or more times. V usage is TRBV18 and J usage is TRBJ1-1, with D perhaps matching TRBD1 (5 bases). This CDR3 region has 14 residues. Germline V gene sequence: CDR1 KGHSH, CDR2 LQKENI. V dropped 2 bases and J dropped 1 base, with 8 bases sitting between them. The CDR3 DNA is TGTGCCAGCTCACCATTACAGGCGAACACTGAAGCTTTCTTT. Amino acid sequence: CASSPLQANTEAFF. The whole variable domain, filled in from reference TRBV18 and TRBJ1-1, reads NAGVMQNPRHLVRRRGQEARLRCSPMKGHSHVYWYRQLPEEGLKFMVYLQKENIIDESGMPKERFSAEFPKEGPSILRIQQVVRGDSAAYFCASSPLQANTEAFFGQGTRLTVV.

This clone was seen at least ten times. This chain joins TRBV29-1 and TRBJ2-1; 12 bases are a match to TRBD2. CDR3 length equals 19 residues. The J segment lost 2 bases and the V segment lost 3 bases, leaving 14 bases of the junction unmatched. Per germline, CDR1 SQVTM and CDR2 ANQGSEA. The CDR3 DNA sequence: TGCAGCGTTGACTTCCTCGCTAGCGGGAGGGGCCTAACCTACAATGAGCAGTTCTTC. Translation gives CSVDFLASGRGLTYNEQFF.

In DNA, the CDR3 is TGTGCCAGACGGTTTGACCAAAGCAGGGAGACCCAGTACTTC. Its protein product is CARRFDQSRETQYF. The chain is built from TRBV27 and TRBJ2-5; unclear D gene. The V gene lost 9 bases and the J gene lost 5 bases, with 19 bases spanning the gap. This CDR3 spans 14 amino acids. The germline V gene has CDR1 MNHEY and CDR2 SMNVEV (reference sequence).

This clone has just a few counts. The chain recombines TRBV2 with TRBJ1-5; D gene ambiguous. Trimming pared 4 bases from V and 3 bases from J, leaving 10 bases between. CDR1 and CDR2 from the germline V gene are SNHLY and FYNNEI. The CDR3 is 14 residues long. CDR3 DNA sequence: TGTGCCAGCAGTGCCCGGGCCGACAATCAGCCCCAGCATTTT. This translates into CASSARADNQPQHF.

At least ten counts were recorded for this clone. The chain combines TRBV6-1 with TRBJ1-2; 7 nucleotides align to TRBD1. This CDR3 comprises 15 residues. CDR1 and CDR2 (germline): MNHNS, SASEGT. After removal of 4 bases from V and 1 base from J, the junction contained 6 bases not matched to a gene. CDR3 sequence: CASSARDRSNYGYTF. CDR3 bases: TGTGCCAGCAGTGCCCGGGACAGAAGTAACTATGGCTACACCTTC.

This clone came up many times. This chain links TRBV20-1 with TRBJ2-5; 10 bases match TRBD2. Germline loops: CDR1 DFQATT, CDR2 SNEGSKA (reference sequence). V was clipped by 5 bases and J by 5 bases; unmatched bases: 5. The CDR3 loop spans 13 amino acids. The CDR3 DNA follows: TGCAGTGCTCCTAGCGGGAGCTCTGAGACCCAGTACTTC. It specifies CSAPSGSSETQYF.

This clone was counted a few times. A much larger clone lies one base from this, so it may be a read error. This rearrangement joins TRBV9 to TRBJ1-1; D not certain. From germline, CDR1 is SGDLS and CDR2 YYNGEE. Between the trimmed V and J ends, which lost 3 bases and 1 base, there was a span of 13 bases. The CDR3 has 15 amino acids. Here the CDR3 reads CASSGPEWRNTEAFF. DNA for the CDR3: TGTGCCAGCAGCGGGCCGGAGTGGCGGAACACTGAAGCTTTCTTT. The whole variable domain, filled in from reference TRBV9 and TRBJ1-1, reads DSGVTQTPKHLITATGQRVTLRCSPRSGDLSVYWYQQSLDQGLQFLIQYYNGEERAKGNILERFSAQQFPDLHSELNLSSLELGDSALYFCASSGPEWRNTEAFFGQGTRLTVV.

This clone was found many times. V is TRBV7-6 and J is TRBJ1-6; 8 nucleotides match TRBD1. Germline CDR1 is SGHVS and CDR2 is FNYEAQ. The CDR3 covers 18 residues. Germline trimming cut 1 base from V and 9 bases from J; bases unmatched to any gene: 14. The CDR3 reads CASSLEGGLGQGSSPLHF. In DNA, the CDR3 is TGTGCCAGCAGCTTAGAAGGTGGATTAGGACAGGGCAGTTCACCCCTCCACTTT.

On this clone: At one boundary the junction diverges from the germline segment, which might be a read error. This rearrangement joins TRBV19 to TRBJ1-1; 11 positions match TRBD1. The CDR3 runs 13 residues. Looked up from germline, CDR1 is LNHDA and CDR2 is SQIVND (reference sequence). Written as DNA, the CDR3 is TGTACCAGCGCCGGGACAGGGGGGACTGAAGCTTTCTTT. Encoded protein: CTSAGTGGTEAFF.

This clone was counted only a few times. V is TRBV6-1 and J is TRBJ2-7; 7 bases are shared with TRBD1. The CDR3 loop spans 17 amino acids. V lost 5 bases, J lost 0 bases, and 13 bases stayed unmatched. The germline V gene encodes CDR1 MNHNS and CDR2 SASEGT. CDR3 in amino acids: CASSTYAGTAPSYEQYF. The DNA for the CDR3 is TGTGCCAGCAGTACCTACGCCGGGACAGCCCCCTCCTACGAGCAGTACTTC.

This chain uses TRBV20-1 with TRBJ2-7; D ambiguous. The CDR3 totals 12 residues. The V gene lost 0 bases and the J gene lost 4 bases, with 7 bases spanning the gap. Germline values: CDR1 DFQATT, CDR2 SNEGSKA (reference sequence). CDR3 amino acids: CSARDAVYEQYF. The CDR3 nucleotides read TGCAGTGCTAGAGATGCAGTTTACGAGCAGTACTTC.

This sequence joins TRBV20-1 and TRBJ1-2; D remains unclear. In germline, CDR1 is DFQATT, CDR2 SNEGSKA (reference sequence). With 6 bases removed from V and 4 bases from J, the gap between germline ends came to 12 bases. The CDR3 consists of 12 residues. The chain's CDR3 is CSARPTTYGYTF. CDR3 sequence (DNA): TGCAGTGCGAGACCGACTACCTATGGCTACACCTTC.

This clone is labeled medium-sized. The chain uses TRBV28 and TRBJ2-7, with TRBD2 matching 10 bases. V lost 6 bases to trimming and J lost 6 bases; unmatched junction nucleotides: 8. CDR1 MDHEN and CDR2 SYDVKM come from the germline V gene. There are 14 residues in the CDR3. CDR3 DNA: TGTGCCAGCAGCACGCTAGCGGGAGAATCCGAGCAGTACTTC. The encoded protein is CASSTLAGESEQYF.

This clone was observed at least ten times. This chain joins TRBV5-1 and TRBJ2-3; D is ambiguous. In germline, CDR1 is SGHRS, CDR2 YFSETQ. The CDR3 has 14 residues. Trimming left V 0 bases short and J 3 bases short, with 8 bases between. The CDR3: CASSLDARTDTQYF. CDR3 nucleotide sequence: TGCGCCAGCAGCTTGGATGCAAGGACAGATACGCAGTATTTT.

This clone was counted at least ten times. The chain is built from TRBV12-3 or TRBV12-4 and TRBJ2-1; D remains ambiguous. Trimming took off 2 bases at V and 5 bases at J, with 7 bases between the two ends. This CDR3 region has 13 residues. The CDR3 reads CASSLRINNEQFF. The CDR3, as DNA: TGTGCCAGCAGTTTAAGGATCAACAATGAGCAGTTCTTC.

This clone was counted many times. The chain has TRBV12-3 or TRBV12-4 and TRBJ2-2; 8 nucleotides match TRBD1. The CDR3 covers 17 residues. J gave up 5 bases and V 6 bases, and 14 bases lay outside the gene matches. Here the CDR3 reads CASSTKDRGRGTGELFF. DNA for the CDR3: TGTGCCAGCAGCACCAAAGACAGGGGAAGGGGTACCGGGGAGCTGTTTTTT.